Shown below are 2 T cell receptor beta chains from a single sample sequenced in a study of blood T cell repertoires in COVID-19 (TCRdb year 2020). Library preparation used the immunoSEQ multiplex PCR assay. Not all clones reach the TCRdb copy of this immuneACCESS table, which keeps in-frame sequences only. Checked studies attribute under half of the gap to unresolved V genes and leave the rest unexplained. In this sample the table shows roughly 180,000 clones, approximately 79% of which occur a single time. In total, the top ten clones hold around 8.1% of the sample. The sample consisted of peripheral blood. The receptor set was obtained from a woman between 55 and 75 years old with COVID-19, enrolled during active disease.

The chain is built from TRBV5-1 and TRBJ2-2; 7 bases are a match to TRBD2. In germline, CDR1 is SGHRS, CDR2 YFSETQ. The CDR3 is made up of 15 amino acids. The V and J ends lost 4 bases and 5 bases, in that order; junction bases with no gene match: 8. CDR3 residues: CASSAPVGGTGELFF. The CDR3 DNA reads TGCGCCAGCAGCGCCCCGGTGGGGGGGACCGGGGAGCTGTTTTTT.

The chain joins TRBV4-2 to TRBJ1-4, with D perhaps TRBD1 (5 bases). CDR1 is LGHNA and CDR2 is YNFKEQ in the germline V gene. The V and J ends lost 5 bases and 8 bases respectively, with 21 bases between them. The CDR3 consists of 16 residues. The CDR3 bases are TGTGCCAGCAGCTTACCCGACCCGGGGGGACGGGAAAAACTGTTTTTT. It yields the protein CASSLPDPGGREKLFF.